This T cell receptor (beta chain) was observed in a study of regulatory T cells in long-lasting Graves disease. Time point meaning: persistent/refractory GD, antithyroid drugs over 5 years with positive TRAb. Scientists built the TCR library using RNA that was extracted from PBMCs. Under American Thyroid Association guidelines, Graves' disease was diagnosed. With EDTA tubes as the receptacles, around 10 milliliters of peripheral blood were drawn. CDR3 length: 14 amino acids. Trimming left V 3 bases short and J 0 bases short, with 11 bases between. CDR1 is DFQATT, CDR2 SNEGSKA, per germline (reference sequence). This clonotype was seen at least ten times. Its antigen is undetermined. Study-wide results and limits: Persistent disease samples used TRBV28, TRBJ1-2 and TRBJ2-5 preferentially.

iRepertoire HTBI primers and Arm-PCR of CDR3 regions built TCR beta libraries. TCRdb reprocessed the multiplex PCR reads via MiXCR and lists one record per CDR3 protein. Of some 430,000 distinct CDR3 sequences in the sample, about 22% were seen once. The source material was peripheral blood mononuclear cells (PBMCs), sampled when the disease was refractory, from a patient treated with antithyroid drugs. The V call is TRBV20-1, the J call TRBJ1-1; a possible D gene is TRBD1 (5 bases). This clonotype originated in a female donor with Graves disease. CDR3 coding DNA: TGCAGTGCTAGCGAGGGACGGATGAACACTGAAGCTTTCTTT. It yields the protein CSASEGRMNTEAFF.